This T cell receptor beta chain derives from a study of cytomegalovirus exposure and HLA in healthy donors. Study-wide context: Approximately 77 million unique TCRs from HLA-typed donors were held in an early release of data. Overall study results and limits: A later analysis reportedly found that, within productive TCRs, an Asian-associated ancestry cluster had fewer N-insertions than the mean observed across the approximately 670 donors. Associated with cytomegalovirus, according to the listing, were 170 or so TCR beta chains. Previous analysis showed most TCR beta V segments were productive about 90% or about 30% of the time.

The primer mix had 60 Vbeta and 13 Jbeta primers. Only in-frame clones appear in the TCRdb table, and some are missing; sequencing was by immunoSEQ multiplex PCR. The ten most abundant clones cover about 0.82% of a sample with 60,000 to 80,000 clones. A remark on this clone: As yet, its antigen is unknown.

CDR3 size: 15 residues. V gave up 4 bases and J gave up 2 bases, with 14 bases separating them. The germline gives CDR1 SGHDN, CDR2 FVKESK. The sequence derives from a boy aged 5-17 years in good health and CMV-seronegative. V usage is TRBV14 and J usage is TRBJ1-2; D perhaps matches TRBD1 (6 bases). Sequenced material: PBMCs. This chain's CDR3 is CASSPRDIINYGYTF. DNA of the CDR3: TGTGCCAGCAGCCCCCGGGACATCATCAACTATGGCTACACCTTC.